The T cell receptor beta chain under discussion was sequenced for a study of T-cell reconstitution after alpha-beta-depleted transplantation in children. There are 12 residues in the CDR3. Per the germline V gene, CDR1 is SEHNR and CDR2 is FQNEAQ (reference sequence). The ends were cut back, 1 base at V and 9 bases at J, with 7 bases in the middle. Unique molecular identifiers were used to barcode this TCRbeta library. TCRdb re-called the PCR reads through MiXCR, storing one row per CDR3 protein. The profile shows 450,000 to 500,000 distinct CDR3 sequences, roughly an eighth of them singletons. The clonotype originates from a human donor who donated a stem cell graft to a child with combined immunodeficiency. The sequencing used PBMCs from the stem cell graft donor, collected from the stem cell graft. V and J are TRBV7-9 and TRBJ2-4; D remains unclear. The CDR3 nucleotides read TGTGCCAGCAGCTTAGAGTTGGGCATTCAGTACTTC. This encodes CASSLELGIQYF. The complete variable domain, with remaining parts taken from reference TRBV7-9 and TRBJ2-4, reads DTGVSQNPRHKITKRGQNVTFRCDPISEHNRLYWYRQTLGQGPEFLTYFQNEAQLEKSRLLSDRFSAERPKGSFSTLEIQRTEQGDSAMYLCASSLELGIQYFGAGTRLSVL.